This TCR beta chain was identified in a study of spatial heterogeneity in lung cancer (dated by TCRdb to about 2019). About the study as a whole: Samples were obtained from about 69 patients with early-stage, untreated non-small cell lung cancer from the lung TRACERx cohort. TCR alpha and beta repertoires were quantitatively compared across multiple tumor regions, matched nontumor lung and blood in non-small cell lung cancer. In the raw uncorrected reads, each unique combination of TCR and UMI appeared more than ten times on average. Beta-chain transcripts were consistently detected in greater numbers than alpha-chain transcripts, which likely reflected higher beta-chain transcript abundance. At surgery, 200 or so tumor regions, roughly 62 matched nontumor lung samples and more than 50 PBMC samples were TCR-sequenced for both alpha and beta chains. Follow-up PBMC samples were sequenced whenever the samples were available, and the median time to follow-up was approximately 24 months after resection. TCR repertoire features were related to nonsynonymous mutation counts determined by whole-exome sequencing of tumor tissue. The paper's findings and limits, for the study overall: Ubiquitous expanded tumor TCRs were found in blood more often at tumor resection than at routine follow-up. Additional single-cell paired TCR alpha and beta sequencing was considered necessary to confirm, at a functional level, the hypothesis that regional TCRs recognize regional mutations. Comparisons of baseline and follow-up blood repertoires included only 11 to 15 patients.

CDR3 length: 14 amino acids, cysteine to phenylalanine. Only the CDR3 portion is preserved as DNA: 42 bases, with reading frame beginning at the first base. Sequences LGHDT (CDR1) and YNNKEL (CDR2) are obtained from the germline V gene (reference sequence). The germline ends are 9 bases apart after V is trimmed by 1 base and J by 3 bases. As concerns this clonotype: There is no known antigen for this receptor. No base-level quality is on record; no much larger clone is a single base apart.

To prepare the library, 5' RACE was applied. The reads were generated on a NextSeq 500. In the TCR library protocol, a unique molecular identifier was attached to each TCR cDNA molecule so that PCR and sequencing errors could be corrected. The study's processing was this. Decombinator tools were used for TCR identification, UMI-based error correction and CDR3 extraction. TCRs above a frequency of 2 per 1,000, corresponding to the top 1% of the tumor frequency distribution, were defined as expanded. Renyi diversity was computed with the R vegan package after each repertoire had been subsampled 100 times to 5,000 TCRs. CDR3 similarity networks were built from amino acid triplet string-kernel similarity, connecting CDR3s with pairwise similarity above 0.82. The public reads were reprocessed in TCRdb via fastp at Q25 and MiXCR, keeping in-frame beta chains. Rows matching on CDR3 protein sequence are summarized as one entry with the most common DNA and genes. The V and J calls reflect TCRdb's pipeline rather than the authors' work. For this sample there are around 47,000 distinct CDR3 sequences; roughly 7% appear just once. Jointly, the top ten make up over 30% of the sample.

This specimen's time point label, per the study, means: blood at routine non-recurrence follow-up after resection. For TCR sequencing, whole RNA was extracted from tumor and nontumor lung tissue, or from cryopreserved PBMC samples, and no cell sorting was done. Only patients with enough RNA available from two or more tumor regions were chosen for TCR sequencing. Sequenced here: PBMCs, sampled at follow-up. The receptor's source is a female donor with early-stage non-small cell lung cancer. Here the chain combines TRBV3-1 and TRBJ1-1, with the identity of the D gene unclear. The DNA sequence is given as TGTGCCAGCAGCCAAGCTTGGGCAGACACTGAAGCTTTCTTT. Translated, it gives CASSQAWADTEAFF.